In its sample, the clone carrying this TCR beta chain was seen once. The antigen is unknown. This entry comes from a study of T cell responses to AZD1222 COVID-19 vaccine. The wider study: Investigators merged groups given second doses at roughly 4 or roughly 12 weeks. Regarding the study as a whole: Spike-spanning, vaccine-associated CD4 TCRs were dominant at 160-218 and 743-854. Most donors were white British and more were female, and clonal diversity was possibly underestimated. Spike-specific TCR repertoires showed rising breadth and depth after two AZD1222 doses.

The protocol was immunoSEQ multiplex PCR, while the TCRdb copy is restricted to in-frame clones and leaves out a portion. This table holds about 140,000 clones, roughly 92% found once. The source was peripheral blood, collected on day 0 of AZD1222 vaccination. The origin of this receptor is an adult in good health.

The CDR3: CSAGGAHGYTF. The CDR3 DNA reads TGCAGTGCTGGGGGGGCCCATGGCTACACCTTC. The rearrangement uses TRBV20-1 and TRBJ1-2; possible D gene TRBD1, 6 bases. Between the trimmed V and J ends, which lost 5 bases and 6 bases, there was a span of 10 bases. CDR1 and CDR2 from the germline V gene are DFQATT and SNEGSKA (reference sequence). The CDR3 runs to 11 residues.